The T cell receptor beta chain under discussion was sequenced for a study of blood T cell repertoires in COVID-19 (TCRdb year 2020). A note on the overall study: Samples covering the acute and convalescent phases of COVID-19 were provided by collaborators in the United States, Italy and Spain. The material from the prospective study consisted of cDNA or gDNA derived from T cells, B-cell-depleted T cells, or PBMCs. Subjects who had been exposed to COVID-19, were actively infected with it, or had recovered from it provided the deeply sampled blood TCRbeta repertoires that made up the dataset. A freely available public database, intended as a resource for researchers studying the immune response to SARS-CoV-2, is where the repertoires were released. Samples were obtained from the ongoing ImmuneRACE study (first 160 participants) and from 950 to 1,500 subjects provided by 6 global collaborators. Nearly every sample came with metadata listing a de-identified subject ID, COVID-19 status, age in years and sex. HLA class I and class II types, where available, came from metadata supplied by the sample provider rather than from assay-based typing. General findings and caveats noted by the study authors: How much clinical and demographic metadata was included differed by source and by participant, and the metadata was provided uncurated.

The collaborating institutions used their own protocols to collect whole blood in K2EDTA tubes. Collaborator samples were shipped for TCRbeta analysis as frozen whole blood, isolated PBMCs, or DNA extracted from either sample type. The immunoSEQ Assay, a bias-controlled multiplex PCR, was used to amplify TCRbeta CDR3 regions from genomic DNA. In the source study's methods: Within the assay, amplification of reference gene primers was used to estimate how many nucleated cells each sample contained. To quantify the absolute abundance of each unique TCRbeta CDR3 rearrangement, sequence reads were collapsed and filtered. For each sample, productive Simpson clonality was calculated as the square root of Simpson's diversity index over productive rearrangements. TCRdb took this table from immuneACCESS and kept in-frame rearrangements with V and J called. Such tables lack part of the clones; where checked against another copy, unresolved V genes explain under half of the gap, and the rest is unexplained. V and J calls and clone size follow that table, whereas D and trimming were derived from the DNA. The sample table holds roughly 100,000 clones, of which more than 85% were seen once. The ten top clones hold around 4% of the sample.

Taken from the germline V gene (reference sequence), the CDR1 and CDR2 loops are LGHDT and YNNKEL. V drops 3 bases and J drops 5 bases, leaving 11 bases in between. Its CDR3 holds 13 amino acids, cysteine through phenylalanine. The retained sequence is limited to the CDR3, 39 bases, with the frame set at the first base. On this clone itself: Its antigen specificity is not known. No much larger clone is present one base from it, and per-base qualities are unavailable.

The chain employs TRBV3-1 (or the pseudogene TRBV3-2) and TRBJ2-7; the D segment could be TRBD2, given 7 matching bases. The receptor was isolated from a man aged 18-30 years with acute or convalescent COVID-19. Sequencing was carried out using peripheral blood. The CDR3 protein: CASSQGGLDEQYF. The nucleotide sequence is given as TGTGCCAGCAGCCAGGGGGGGCTGGACGAGCAGTACTTC.